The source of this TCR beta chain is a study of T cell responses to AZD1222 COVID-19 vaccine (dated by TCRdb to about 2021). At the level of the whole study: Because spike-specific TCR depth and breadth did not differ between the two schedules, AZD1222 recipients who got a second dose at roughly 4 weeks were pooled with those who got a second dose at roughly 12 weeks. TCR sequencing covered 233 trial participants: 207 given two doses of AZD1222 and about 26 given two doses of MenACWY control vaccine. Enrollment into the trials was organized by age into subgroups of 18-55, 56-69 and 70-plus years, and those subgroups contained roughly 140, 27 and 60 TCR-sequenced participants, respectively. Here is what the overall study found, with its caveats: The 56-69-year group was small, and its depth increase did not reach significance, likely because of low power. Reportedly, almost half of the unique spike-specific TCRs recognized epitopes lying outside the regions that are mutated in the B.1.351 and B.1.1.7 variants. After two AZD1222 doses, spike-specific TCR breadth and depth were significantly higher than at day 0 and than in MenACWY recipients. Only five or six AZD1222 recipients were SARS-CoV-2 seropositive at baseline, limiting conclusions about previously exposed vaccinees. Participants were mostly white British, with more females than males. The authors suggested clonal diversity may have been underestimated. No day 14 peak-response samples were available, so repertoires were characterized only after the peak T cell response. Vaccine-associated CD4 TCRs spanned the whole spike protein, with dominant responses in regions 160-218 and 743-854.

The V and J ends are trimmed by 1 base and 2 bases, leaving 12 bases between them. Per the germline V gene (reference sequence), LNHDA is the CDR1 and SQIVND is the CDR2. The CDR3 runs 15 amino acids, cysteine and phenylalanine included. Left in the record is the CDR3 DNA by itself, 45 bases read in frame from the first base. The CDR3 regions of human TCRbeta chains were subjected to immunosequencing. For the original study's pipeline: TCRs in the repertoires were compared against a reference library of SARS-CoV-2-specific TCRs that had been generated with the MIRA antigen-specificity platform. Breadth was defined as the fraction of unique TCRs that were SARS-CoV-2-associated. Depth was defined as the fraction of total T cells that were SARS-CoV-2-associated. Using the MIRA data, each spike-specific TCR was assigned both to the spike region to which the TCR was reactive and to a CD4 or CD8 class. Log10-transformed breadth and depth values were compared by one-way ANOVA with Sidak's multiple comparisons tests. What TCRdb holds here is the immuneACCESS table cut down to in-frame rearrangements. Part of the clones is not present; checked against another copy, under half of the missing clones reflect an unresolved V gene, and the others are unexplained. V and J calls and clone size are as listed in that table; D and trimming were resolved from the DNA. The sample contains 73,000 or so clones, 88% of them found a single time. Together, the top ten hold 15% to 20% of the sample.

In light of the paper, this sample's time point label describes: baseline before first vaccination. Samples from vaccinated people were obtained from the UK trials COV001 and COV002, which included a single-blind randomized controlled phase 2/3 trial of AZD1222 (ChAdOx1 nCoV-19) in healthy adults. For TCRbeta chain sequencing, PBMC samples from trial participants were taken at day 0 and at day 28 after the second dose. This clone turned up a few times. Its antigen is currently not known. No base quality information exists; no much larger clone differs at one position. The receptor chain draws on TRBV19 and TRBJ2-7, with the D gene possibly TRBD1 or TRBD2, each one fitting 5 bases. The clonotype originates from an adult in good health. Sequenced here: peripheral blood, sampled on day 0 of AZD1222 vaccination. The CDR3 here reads CASSIVFGGTYEQYF. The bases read TGTGCCAGTAGTATAGTGTTTGGGGGAACCTACGAGCAGTACTTC.